The next 21 T cell receptor beta chains were all read from a single sample in a study of T cell repertoires in cytomegalovirus infection. TCRdb passed the reads through MiXCR, listing each CDR3 protein once. The table has around 300,000 distinct CDR3 sequences, about 26% seen once. Material: PBMCs. Receptors were obtained from a human donor in good health (CMV status not recorded). Some clones in this sample may be carry-over from other donors' samples.

This clonotype was detected ten times or more. The chain has TRBV11-2 and TRBJ2-1; D is perhaps TRBD2 (5 bases). The CDR3 totals 18 residues. The V and J ends lost 2 bases and 0 bases respectively, with 17 bases between them. From germline, CDR1 is SGHAT and CDR2 FQNNGV. CDR3 nucleotide sequence: TGTGCCAGCAGCTTAATGGCCCTTAAAGGAGGCTCCTACAATGAGCAGTTCTTC. This sequence encodes CASSLMALKGGSYNEQFF. The whole variable domain, remainder taken from reference TRBV11-2 and TRBJ2-1, is EAGVAQSPRYKIIEKRQSVAFWCNPISGHATLYWYQQILGQGPKLLIQFQNNGVVDDSQLPKDRFSAERLKGVDSTLKIQPAKLEDSAVYLCASSLMALKGGSYNEQFFGPGTRLTVL.

The CDR3 region is CSAGGTSVDTDTQYF. The CDR3 DNA follows: TGCAGTGCAGGAGGGACTAGCGTGGACACAGATACGCAGTATTTT. The rearrangement joins TRBV20-1 to TRBJ2-3; 10 bases are shared with TRBD2. CDR1 and CDR2 from the germline V gene are DFQATT and SNEGSKA (reference sequence). Unmatched junction bases numbered 8, after V lost 6 bases and J lost 2 bases. The CDR3 is 15 residues long.

This rearrangement joins TRBV20-1 to TRBJ2-1; TRBD2 matches at 10 bases. Germline V gene lookup returns CDR1 DFQATT and CDR2 SNEGSKA (reference sequence). V lost 1 base and J lost 6; bases outside the gene matches: 6. There are 15 residues in the CDR3. DNA of the CDR3: TGCAGTGCTAGAGCCTTGGGACTAGCGATCAATGAGCAGTTCTTC. It yields the protein CSARALGLAINEQFF.

The chain recombines TRBV28 with TRBJ2-6; 9 bases agree with TRBD2. J was trimmed by 2 bases and V by 8 bases; bases with no gene match: 7. Germline V CDR1 and CDR2: MDHEN, SYDVKM. The CDR3 is 16 amino acids. DNA of the CDR3: TGTGCCAGCGGCGGGGTAGCGGGAGCTGGGGCCAACGTCCTGACTTTC. Protein: CASGGVAGAGANVLTF.

This clonotype showed up just once. The chain carries TRBV24-1 and TRBJ2-2; maybe TRBD2 (5 bases). This CDR3 has 14 residues. V was pared by 7 bases and J by 6 bases, with 14 bases between. CDR1 and CDR2 from the germline V gene are KGHDR and SFDVKD. CDR3 sequence reads: CATRPGSHPGELFF. The CDR3 coding sequence is TGTGCCACCAGGCCGGGGTCCCACCCCGGGGAGCTGTTTTTT.

This clonotype occurred a few times. The chain employs TRBV9 and TRBJ2-7; D gene ambiguous. This CDR3 is built from 16 residues. V lost 0 bases to trimming and J lost 0 bases, with 13 bases between them. Germline CDR1 is SGDLS and CDR2 is YYNGEE. CDR3 in DNA: TGTGCCAGCAGCGTAGGGGCAGCAGCCACCTCCTACGAGCAGTACTTC. Translated, it gives CASSVGAAATSYEQYF.

This clonotype showed up just a few times. The rearrangement links TRBV6-2 or TRBV6-3 to TRBJ2-5, with a weak D call TRBD1 (6 bases). CDR1 and CDR2 from the germline V gene are MNHEY and SVGEGT. The V end was cut by 7 bases, the J end by 5 bases, with 17 bases between. CDR3 length: 14 residues. The CDR3, as DNA: TGTGCCAGCACTGCGTGGACAGAAGATGAGACCCAGTACTTC. This gives the protein CASTAWTEDETQYF.

J is TRBJ1-4 and V is TRBV29-1, with D unclear. Germline V gene data show CDR1 as SQVTM and CDR2 as ANQGSEA. V gave up 2 bases and J gave up 7 bases, with 5 bases separating them. This CDR3 has 11 residues. The CDR3 reads CSVESVEKLFF. The CDR3 DNA reads as TGCAGCGTTGAATCAGTTGAAAAACTGTTTTTT.

This chain uses TRBV10-3 with TRBJ1-1, with 8 nucleotides matching TRBD1. V shed 1 base and J 4 bases; nucleotides not matched to a gene: 2. Germline V gives CDR1 ENHRY, CDR2 SYGVKD. The CDR3 loop spans 14 amino acids. The CDR3 loop is CAISEFTGGTEAFF. As DNA, the CDR3 is TGTGCCATCAGTGAGTTTACAGGGGGCACTGAAGCTTTCTTT.

This clonotype has more than one count but fewer than ten. The J gene is TRBJ2-5, the V gene TRBV5-1; TRBD1 is a possible D gene (6 bases). Germline CDR1 is SGHRS and CDR2 is YFSETQ. Trimming took off 6 bases at V and 2 bases at J, with 11 bases between the two ends. This CDR3 is built from 13 residues. Here the CDR3 DNA reads TGCGCCAGCAATCTACAGGGACAAGAGACCCAGTACTTC. Translating gives CASNLQGQETQYF.

This clonotype was seen more than once but under ten times. This chain connects TRBV7-2 to TRBJ2-5; 8 bases fit TRBD2. The V gene end was trimmed by 4 bases and the J gene end by 5 bases; junction bases not matched to a gene: 12. The CDR3 is 16 amino acids. The V gene's germline CDR1 is SGHTA and CDR2 FQGNSA. CDR3 in amino acids: CASSSTGGRGGETQYF. The CDR3 coding sequence is TGTGCCAGCAGCTCAACAGGAGGACGGGGGGGGGAGACCCAGTACTTC. Filled out from reference TRBV7-2 and TRBJ2-5, the complete variable domain reads GAGVSQSPSNKVTEKGKDVELRCDPISGHTALYWYRQSLGQGLEFLIYFQGNSAPDKSGLPSDRFSAERTGGSVSTLTIQRTQQEDSAVYLCASSSTGGRGGETQYFGPGTRLLVL.

This clonotype was picked up many times. V gene TRBV10-3 combines with J gene TRBJ2-2; TRBD2 matches 9 bases. CDR1 is ENHRY, CDR2 SYGVKD, per germline. The CDR3 loop spans 14 amino acids. The V and J ends lost 6 bases and 7 bases, in that order; junction bases with no gene match: 6. The CDR3 DNA is TGTGCCATCAGAGAGCGGGAGGTTGACGGGGAGCTGTTTTTT. Its protein is CAIREREVDGELFF.

This clonotype was recorded a few times. The chain links TRBV27 to TRBJ2-1; 9 bases align to TRBD2. The trim removed 7 bases at V and 10 bases at J, leaving 17 bases unmatched. CDR3 length equals 16 residues. Germline CDR1 and CDR2: MNHEY and SMNVEV (reference sequence). The DNA for the CDR3 is TGTGCCAGCATTCAGAGGGGGCTAGCGGGAACGGGGGAGCAGTTCTTC. It is translated as CASIQRGLAGTGEQFF.

This clonotype was seen ten or more times. The chain has TRBV7-2 and TRBJ2-3; 8 bases match TRBD2. Germline CDR1 and CDR2: SGHTA and FQGNSA. V gave up 0 bases and J gave up 9 bases; unmatched junction bases: 8. The CDR3 extends over 15 amino acids. The DNA of the CDR3 is TGTGCCAGCAGCTTAGCCCTAGCGGGTCGAGGGACGCAGTATTTT. It yields the protein CASSLALAGRGTQYF. Full variable domain (missing parts from reference TRBV7-2 and TRBJ2-3): GAGVSQSPSNKVTEKGKDVELRCDPISGHTALYWYRQSLGQGLEFLIYFQGNSAPDKSGLPSDRFSAERTGGSVSTLTIQRTQQEDSAVYLCASSLALAGRGTQYFGPGTRLTVL.

This clonotype was seen only a few times. The chain links TRBV12-3 or TRBV12-4 to TRBJ1-5; D not resolved. The CDR3 is made up of 14 amino acids. Deletions cut 5 bases from V and 7 bases from J, with 15 bases between. The CDR3 protein is CASSPQEGQQPQHF. CDR3 sequence (DNA): TGTGCCAGCAGTCCCCAGGAAGGCCAACAGCCCCAGCATTTT.

V gene TRBV6-1 combines with J gene TRBJ1-6; maybe TRBD1 (6 bases). The germline V gene has CDR1 MNHNS and CDR2 SASEGT. Trimming shortened V by 6 bases and J by 10 bases, and 19 bases separated the two germline ends. CDR3 length: 15 amino acids. The CDR3 DNA follows: TGTGCCAGCAGGCGGGACAATTCTAGGGGGTCACCCCTCCACTTT. Protein: CASRRDNSRGSPLHF.

CDR3 sequence: CASSPPRAGGVETQYF. CDR3 in DNA: TGTGCCAGCAGCCCGCCCCGTGCAGGCGGTGTGGAGACCCAGTACTTC. This chain uses TRBV7-2 with TRBJ2-5; D uncertain. Trimming removed 5 bases from V and 5 bases from J, with 21 bases in between. The CDR3 runs 16 residues. Germline assignment: CDR1 SGHTA and CDR2 FQGNSA.

The chain joins TRBV20-1 to TRBJ2-3; TRBD2 agrees at 11 bases. The V and J ends lost 6 bases and 4 bases, in that order; junction bases with no gene match: 9. This CDR3 comprises 15 residues. CDR1 is DFQATT and CDR2 is SNEGSKA in the germline V gene (reference sequence). The CDR3 here is CSAELAGAGADTQYF. The CDR3 coding sequence is TGCAGTGCGGAACTAGCGGGGGCGGGAGCAGATACGCAGTATTTT.

This clonotype was picked up one time. A much larger clone lies a single base off, so this may be a read error. The chain uses TRBV6-6 and TRBJ2-7; D gene uncertain. The CDR3 is made up of 16 amino acids. The germline V gene has CDR1 MNHNY and CDR2 SVGAGI (reference sequence). DNA of the CDR3: TGTGCCAGCACCCCCCGGGCTAGTCCCCTCTCCTCCGAGCAGTACTTC. It specifies CASTPRASPLSSEQYF.

Only one count was recorded for this clonotype. The gene calls are TRBV12-3 or TRBV12-4 and TRBJ1-5; D ambiguous. The CDR3 extends over 14 amino acids. Trimming pared 7 bases from V and 0 bases from J, leaving 10 bases between. The CDR3 coding sequence is TGTGCCAGCACCACGGCGGTTAGCAATCAGCCCCAGCATTTT. Amino acids: CASTTAVSNQPQHF.

The V call is TRBV6-2 or TRBV6-3, the J call TRBJ2-5, with TRBD1 matching over 9 bases. Looked up from germline, CDR1 is MNHEY and CDR2 is SVGEGT. V trimming: 4 bases; J trimming: 4 bases; junction bases outside the gene matches: 1. CDR3 length: 13 residues. CDR3 nucleotide sequence: TGTGCCAGCAGTTGGACAGGGGCAGAGACCCAGTACTTC. Its protein is CASSWTGAETQYF.